A single sample gave rise to the 18 T cell receptor beta chains below, sequenced in a study of response to subunit inactivated influenza vaccine. TCRdb reprocessed the RT-PCR reads via MiXCR and lists one record per CDR3 protein. The sample gives hundreds of thousands of distinct CDR3 sequences, approximately 14% of which show up once; around 6.5% is in the top ten. The starting material was PBMCs from blood, obtained less than 15 days before vaccination. Source of these receptors: a man aged 50-60 years who received an inactivated influenza vaccine.

Turning to this clonotype: This sequence may be a read error, since a much larger clone differs from it by one base. This rearrangement joins TRBV20-1 to TRBJ2-2; 9 positions agree with TRBD1. The V and J ends lost 0 bases and 2 bases, in that order; junction bases with no gene match: 7. Germline V gene data show CDR1 as DFQATT and CDR2 as SNEGSKA (reference sequence). The CDR3 covers 17 residues. The CDR3 here is CSARDLKTGGNTGELFF. The CDR3 DNA reads as TGCAGTGCTAGAGATCTAAAGACAGGGGGTAACACCGGGGAGCTGTTTTTT.

The sample holds a few counts of this clonotype. The chain carries TRBV20-1 and TRBJ2-5; weak D call: TRBD1 (6 bases). V was shortened by 6 bases and J by 5 bases, with 19 bases between the two germline ends. Germline V CDR1 and CDR2: DFQATT, SNEGSKA (reference sequence). The CDR3 spans 14 residues. As DNA, the CDR3 is TGCAGTGCGAGGGGGACCCCTTCATGGGAGACCCAGTACTTC. Translated, it gives CSARGTPSWETQYF.

CDR3 DNA: TGTGCCAGCAGCCGCCCGGCGGGACTTAATGTAGATGAGCAGTTCTTC. Its translation: CASSRPAGLNVDEQFF. The V and J genes are TRBV5-4 and TRBJ2-1, with a tentative D call TRBD2 (6 bases). The CDR3 has 16 amino acids. V shed 4 bases and J shed 8 bases, with 22 bases lying between them. The germline CDR1 and CDR2 sequences are SGHNT and YYREEE (reference sequence).

As regards this clonotype: The junction and the germline gene differ at one end; a read error may be behind it. The V and J genes are TRBV9 and TRBJ2-1; 7 nucleotides agree with TRBD2. Germline CDR1 is SGDLS and CDR2 is YYNGEE. This CDR3 has 14 residues. The CDR3 DNA is TGTGCCAGCAGCCTTGGCGGGAGCCACAATGAGCTGTTCTTC. This encodes CASSLGGSHNELFF.

In its sample, this clonotype was seen many times. The chain links TRBV3-1 to TRBJ2-1; 9 bases agree with TRBD2. V lost 1 base to trimming and J lost 7 bases; unmatched junction nucleotides: 5. Germline V gene sequence: CDR1 LGHDT, CDR2 YNNKEL (reference sequence). CDR3 length equals 15 residues. CDR3 sequence: CASSQGSGGVNEQFF. The CDR3 coding sequence is TGTGCCAGCAGCCAAGGTAGCGGGGGAGTTAATGAGCAGTTCTTC.

This clonotype has a handful of counts. This chain links TRBV29-1 with TRBJ1-5, with D possibly being TRBD1 (6 bases). CDR1 is SQVTM, CDR2 ANQGSEA, per germline. This CDR3 has 14 residues. V lost 4 bases, J lost 7 bases, and 17 bases lay in between. The CDR3: CSVANHRAGQPQHF. CDR3 coding DNA: TGCAGCGTTGCCAACCACAGGGCGGGGCAGCCCCAGCATTTT.

This clonotype was seen repeatedly, ten times or more. The chain couples TRBV29-1 to TRBJ2-7; 10 bases align to TRBD2. This CDR3 has 15 residues. The trim removed 1 base at V and 4 bases at J, leaving 7 bases unmatched. Germline CDR1 and CDR2: SQVTM and ANQGSEA. CDR3 loop: CSVEGGLAGVYEQYF. The CDR3 coding sequence is TGCAGCGTTGAAGGTGGCCTAGCGGGAGTATACGAGCAGTACTTC.

This clonotype showed up just a few times. V is TRBV28 and J is TRBJ1-5; 7 bases are shared with TRBD1. From germline, CDR1 is MDHEN and CDR2 SYDVKM. The CDR3 contains 19 residues. Trimming cost V 8 bases and J 1 base; bases outside gene matches: 20. The CDR3 is CASPPLPGTASGSNQPQHF. DNA for the CDR3: TGTGCCAGCCCCCCCCTTCCCGGGACAGCGTCGGGGAGCAATCAGCCCCAGCATTTT.

V usage is TRBV20-1 and J usage is TRBJ1-6; possible D gene TRBD1, 6 bases. CDR1 and CDR2 (germline): DFQATT, SNEGSKA (reference sequence). This CDR3 region has 12 residues. Between the trimmed V and J ends, which lost 1 base and 13 bases, there was a span of 11 bases. The CDR3: CSARAPGAPLHF. CDR3 DNA sequence: TGCAGTGCTAGAGCGCCGGGGGCTCCCCTCCACTTT.

The V and J genes are TRBV12-3 or TRBV12-4 and TRBJ2-1; no clear D. The V gene lost 2 bases and the J gene lost 4 bases, with 9 bases spanning the gap. The CDR3 has 14 amino acids. The CDR3: CASSLPPGYNEQFF. Written as DNA, the CDR3 is TGTGCCAGCAGTTTACCCCCCGGATACAATGAGCAGTTCTTC.

This clonotype was recorded a few times. The chain has TRBV7-3 and TRBJ2-2, with D maybe TRBD2 (5 bases). CDR3 length: 16 residues. V dropped 5 bases and J dropped 2 bases, with 15 bases sitting between them. CDR1 is SGHTA, CDR2 FQGTGA, per germline. The CDR3 reads CASSPAIATNTGELFF. Here the CDR3 DNA reads TGTGCCAGCAGCCCGGCCATAGCGACCAACACCGGGGAGCTGTTTTTT.

The rearrangement uses TRBV7-2 and TRBJ1-3; the D gene is possibly TRBD1 (6 bases). Germline values: CDR1 SGHTA, CDR2 FQGNSA. The ends were cut back, 7 bases at V and 6 bases at J, with 13 bases in the middle. This CDR3 is built from 13 residues. CDR3 residues: CASTSRGQNTIYF. DNA of the CDR3: TGTGCCAGCACCTCCCGGGGGCAAAACACCATATATTTT.

The V and J genes are TRBV5-4 and TRBJ2-1; no reliable D call. The length of the CDR3 is 15 residues. Trimming removed 4 bases at V and 1 base at J, with 12 bases between. From germline, CDR1 is SGHNT and CDR2 YYREEE (reference sequence). The chain's CDR3 is CASSVDRQSYNEQFF. CDR3 DNA: TGTGCCAGCAGCGTGGACCGACAATCCTACAATGAGCAGTTCTTC.

The J gene is TRBJ2-7, the V gene TRBV7-2, with 7 bases fitting TRBD2. CDR3 length: 16 residues. The junction had 9 bases not matched to a gene; V was cut back by 4 bases and J by 0 bases. Germline V gene sequence: CDR1 SGHTA, CDR2 FQGNSA. The CDR3 spells CASSWGGGRSSYEQYF. CDR3 bases: TGTGCCAGCAGCTGGGGCGGGGGTCGCAGCTCCTACGAGCAGTACTTC.

The table lists this clonotype with a few counts. The CDR3 DNA reads TGTGCCATCAGTGACGGGGTTCGTGGGGCCAACGTCCTGACTTTC. Translating it yields CAISDGVRGANVLTF. The chain has TRBV10-3 and TRBJ2-6; D is perhaps TRBD2 (5 bases). V gave up 3 bases and J gave up 3 bases, with 9 bases separating them. Germline-derived CDR1 and CDR2 are ENHRY and SYGVKD. This CDR3 is built from 15 residues.

This clonotype turned up a few times. The chain combines TRBV6-1 with TRBJ2-2; D call uncertain. This CDR3 comprises 13 residues. Germline CDR1 reads MNHNS; CDR2 reads SASEGT. V was shortened by 2 bases and J by 5 bases, with 6 bases between the two germline ends. This CDR3 reads CASSELRTGELFF. In DNA form, the CDR3 reads TGTGCCAGCAGTGAACTAAGGACCGGGGAGCTGTTTTTT.

This clonotype was counted only a few times. V gene TRBV9 combines with J gene TRBJ2-7, with TRBD2 as a possible D gene (6 bases). Trimming stripped 0 bases from V and 3 bases from J, with 7 bases between. The CDR3 runs 13 residues. Germline V gene sequence: CDR1 SGDLS, CDR2 YYNGEE. CDR3 protein: CASSVGAGYEQYF. CDR3 nucleotide sequence: TGTGCCAGCAGCGTAGGAGCGGGCTACGAGCAGTACTTC.

In its sample, this clonotype was seen a few times. The V and J genes are TRBV6-2 or TRBV6-3 and TRBJ2-7; the D call may be TRBD1 or TRBD2 (5 bases each). The CDR3 is 12 residues long. Trimming stripped 4 bases from V and 6 bases from J, with 10 bases between. CDR1 MNHEY and CDR2 SVGEGT come from the germline V gene. CDR3 sequence (DNA): TGTGCCAGCAGTTTAGAGGGGATCGAGCAGTACTTC. Protein: CASSLEGIEQYF.